The entry below describes one TCR beta chain. Its binding antigen is unknown. Nothing much larger sits one base from this clone, and base qualities are not available. These data originate in a study of vaccination and CD4 T cells after COVID-19 (dated by TCRdb to between 2021 and 2022). For the study in its entirety: Every convalescent patient had a positive nasal swab PCR test for SARS-CoV-2, with mild disease in 8 to 10 patients and severe disease in one. The convalescent cohort included six males and four females, with two Hispanic individuals, seven Caucasians, two Asians and one multiracial person. Each participant got two doses of either the Pfizer-BioNTech BNT162b2 vaccine (n=8) or the Moderna mRNA-1273 vaccine (n=2). Post-COVID blood samples were collected from convalescent patients a median of roughly 100 days after diagnosis, with a range of roughly 30 to 170 days. Post-vaccine blood samples were collected a median of 72 days after the second vaccine dose, ranging from about 13 to 241 days. For stimulating the cultures, overlapping spike peptide pools were used, derived from SARS-CoV-2 as well as from the common cold coronaviruses HCoV-NL63, HCoV-OC43 and HCoV-229E. As controls, cultures received a CEFX viral epitope pool (the positive control), an HIV-1 Nef peptide pool (the negative control), or no peptide at all. In around 9 COVID-19 convalescent patients and a few infection-naive healthy vaccine recipients, researchers compared the spike-specific CD4+ TCR repertoire from before mRNA vaccination with the repertoire from after. Study-wide findings and limitations: The study included relatively few convalescent patients and did not analyze early timepoints after natural infection. Among convalescent patients, a median 86.3% of the SARS-CoV-2-reactive clones seen after vaccination appeared only after vaccination, which suggests priming specific to the vaccine. In convalescent patients, nearly all vaccine-specific clones (304 of 307) were found to be mono-reactive for SARS-CoV-2 spike rather than cross-reactive with common cold coronaviruses. The median count of SARS-CoV-2-reactive clonotypes went up from approximately 20 after infection to 30 to 40 after vaccination, although the change was not significant.

What the treatment or condition label conveys for this sample: roughly 10-day PBMC culture with coronavirus spike peptide pools or control peptides (ViraFEST assay). To expand antigen-specific T cells with peptide pools and then pick out the expanded clonotypes through TCR sequencing, the study relied on the ViraFEST assay. The positive SARS-CoV-2 PCR tests of the convalescent patients were dated from March to December 2020, before the Alpha, Beta and Delta variants emerged in the United States. PBMCs were cultured at about 2 million per well in IMDM supplemented with about 5% human AB serum and about 9.6 IU/ml IL-2, with 10 ug/ml peptide pools added. On days 3 and 7, half of the culture medium was replaced with fresh IL-2-containing medium. After 10 days of culture, CD4+ T cells were isolated by negative selection with the EasySep CD4+ T cell isolation kit. Ficoll-Paque Plus gradient centrifugation was used to isolate PBMCs from whole blood, and the isolated PBMCs were then either used fresh or cryopreserved at -140C. Each culture condition was generally run in triplicate wells.

The CDR3, from cysteine to phenylalanine, totals 13 residues. Just the 39-base CDR3 DNA is kept, in frame starting at base 1. V sheds 7 bases and J sheds 7 bases, leaving 14 bases between their ends. The germline V gene encodes CDR1 SNHLY and CDR2 FYNNEI. The receptor library was made with PCR. DNA from cultured CD4+ T cells was subjected to TCR sequencing with the Oncomine TCR Beta short-read assay at the Johns Hopkins FTIC core. Genomic DNA was extracted from the cultured CD4+ T cells with the QIAamp micro DNA kit. The Oncomine TCR Beta libraries from cultured CD4+ T cells were pooled using unique dual indexes and then sequenced on an Illumina iSeq 100. In the paper's pipeline: Non-productive sequences were removed, and CDR3s that did not start with C, did not end with F or W, or were shorter than 7 amino acids were discarded. The MANAFEST web application identified antigen-specific clonotypes by comparing peptide-stimulated wells against reference wells and other culture wells. An FDR below 0.05, an odds ratio above 5, and a productive frequency above 0.1% in at least two of three replicate wells were required for clones to be considered positive. A clonotype was classed as cross-reactive if the clonotype showed significant expansion both in SARS-CoV-2 spike wells and in at least one common cold coronavirus spike condition. Similarity between CDR3 sequences was evaluated in R version 3.6.1 using Levenshtein distances (stringdist) and unrooted phylogenetic trees (ape). The raw public data were reprocessed by TCRdb itself: fastp quality trimming at Q25, MiXCR clonotype calling, in-frame beta chains only. CDR3 protein duplicates are merged, each entry listing the most common genes and DNA. The V and J calls were not made by the authors but by TCRdb's processing. The sample table contains more than 9,000 distinct CDR3 sequences; only one count was recorded for approximately 57% of them. The top ten clonotypes cover 20% to 25% of the sample.

Input material: CD4+ T cells from blood, cultured in vitro. The chain uses TRBV2 and TRBJ2-1; TRBD2 is a possible D gene, resting on 6 matching bases. This receptor was taken from a human donor who had recovered from COVID-19. The DNA sequence is TGTGCCAGCAAACGGGAGATCGTGAATGAGCAGTTCTTC. Its protein product is CASKREIVNEQFF. Where the CDR3 stops, the reference TRBV2 and TRBJ2-1 genes take over; the full variable domain is EPEVTQTPSHQVTQMGQEVILRCVPISNHLYFYWYRQILGQKVEFLVSFYNNEISEKSEIFDDQFSVERPDGSNFTLKIRSTKLEDSAMYFCASKREIVNEQFFGPGTRLTVL.